The present entry profiles one TCR beta chain with its context. Other DNA sequences in this specimen translate into the identical CDR3. This specimen comes from a study of PD-L1 blockade in urothelial cancer. Across the whole study: Intravenous atezolizumab, 1,200 mg every 3 weeks, was begun by patients around 2014. Blood drawn 3 weeks (second dose) and 6 weeks after treatment start was analyzed.

Sequencing was performed with immunoSEQ multiplex PCR; in TCRdb, only in-frame clones are kept and a portion is missing. The sample comprises 35,000 or so clones, around 83% of which are singletons, and roughly 16% rests with the top ten. A total of 1 to 8 samples per patient were collected pretreatment and on-treatment. Germline V gene sequence: CDR1 SGHRS, CDR2 YFSETQ. Trimming cost V 4 bases and J 0 bases, with 3 bases left between them. This CDR3 is built from 12 residues. This receptor was taken from a man in his 60s with urothelial cancer. The sequencing used PBMCs, collected around atezolizumab (anti-PD-L1) treatment. The rearrangement links TRBV5-1 to TRBJ2-3; D is unclear. In DNA, the CDR3 is TGCGCCAGCAGCCTTAGCACAGATACGCAGTATTTT. Its protein is CASSLSTDTQYF.